One T cell receptor (beta chain) is described in this entry. This clonotype turned up a few times. The antigen this receptor binds is unknown. It has no much larger one-base neighbor in the sample; base qualities were not kept. Library method: RACE. These reads were obtained on a NextSeq 500. During library preparation, unique molecular identifiers were attached to individual cDNA molecules so that TCRs could be counted quantitatively and reproducibly. The paper's data handling went like this. The median number of TCRs per sample was 95,638, ranging from roughly 20,000 to 690,600. The Decombinator software suite was used to annotate the V, J and CDR3 of the TCR reads. For the PS versus PT1 abundance plots, all samples were subsampled to the same number of TCRs (28,000). Expanded TCRs were defined as absent before sensitization and observed at least eight times at the 2-week time point. The public reads were quality trimmed at Q25 with fastp and then assembled into clones with MiXCR by TCRdb, keeping productive beta chains. Every entry covers one CDR3 protein and lists the most common genes and DNA from its rows. The V and J calls shown here were made by TCRdb, not taken from the authors' results. Across this sample there are 100,000 to 150,000 distinct CDR3 sequences, with approximately 8.3% seen only once. The top ten hold roughly 2% of the sample.

Reading the label with the study, this specimen's time point is: healthy volunteer bleed at 2 weeks. Total RNA was isolated from unfractionated whole blood collected in Tempus Blood RNA tubes. Four or five healthy volunteers acted as controls for TCR sequencing and had blood drawn at day 0, 2 weeks and 6 weeks. The data were taken from a study of human T cells and chemical hapten exposure (dated by TCRdb to about 2021). About the full investigation: Libraries were pooled for sequencing, and per-sample TCR yields varied mainly because of small differences in library volumes within the pool. Peripheral blood TCR repertoire changes were tracked in vivo in alopecia patients during primary and secondary sensitization to the hapten diphenylcyclopropenone (DPC). For every blood RNA sample, sequencing covered both the TCR alpha and TCR beta chains.

V and J are trimmed by 7 bases and 3 bases, and the gene matches miss 11 bases of the junction. According to the germline V gene (reference sequence), CDR1 reads MNHNY and CDR2 reads SVGAGI. The CDR3 numbers 15 residues from cysteine through phenylalanine. Solely the CDR3 DNA is kept, with 45 bases framed from the first base. General findings and caveats noted by the study authors: DPC sensitization did not change the number of TCRs with a frequency above 1 in 1000, and there was no evidence of changes in global repertoire structure. Repeated subsampling changed both the strength of the expansion versus patch-test correlation and the threshold at which the correlation became significant.

The sample comprised whole blood. The clonotype comes from a male donor in good health. Some clones in this sample may be carry-over from other donors' samples. The chain is made from TRBV6-6 and TRBJ2-7, and TRBD2 aligns with 8 junction nucleotides. CDR3 reads: CASTSTLAGYYEQYF. Here is the DNA: TGTGCCAGCACCTCAACTTTAGCGGGATACTACGAGCAGTACTTC.